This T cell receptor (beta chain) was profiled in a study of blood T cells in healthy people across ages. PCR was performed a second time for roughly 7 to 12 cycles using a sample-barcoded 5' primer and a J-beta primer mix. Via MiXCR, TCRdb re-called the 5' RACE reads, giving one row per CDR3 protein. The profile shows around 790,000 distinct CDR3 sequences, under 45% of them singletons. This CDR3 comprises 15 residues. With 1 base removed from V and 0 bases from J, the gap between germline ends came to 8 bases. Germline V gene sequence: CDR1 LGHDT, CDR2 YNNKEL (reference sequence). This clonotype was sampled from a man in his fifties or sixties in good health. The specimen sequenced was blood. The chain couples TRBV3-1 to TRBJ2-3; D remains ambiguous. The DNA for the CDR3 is TGTGCCAGCAGCCAAGGACTCCGGAGCACAGATACGCAGTATTTT. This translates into CASSQGLRSTDTQYF.